This T cell receptor beta chain was captured by sequencing in a study of shared clonotypes between healthy human individuals. Per the authors' pipeline: Filtering of immunoSEQ junctional sequences could not match full-length read filtering. TCRdb keeps only in-frame clones here, not all; method: immunoSEQ multiplex PCR. The DNA gave D and trimming, while V, J and clone size come from that table. The repertoire has some 2.3 million clones, approximately 95% of them found once; the top ten carry under 0.45%. Recent vaccinations or acute infections were absent in the healthy HIV-negative adult donors. The germline gives CDR1 MDHEN, CDR2 SYDVKM. V lost 11 bases, J lost 10 bases, and 10 bases stayed unmatched. The length of the CDR3 is 11 residues. This clone showed up just once.

The chain has TRBV28 and TRBJ1-2, with 7 nucleotides matching TRBD1. The clonotype comes from a man aged 18 to 30 in good health. Some clones in this sample may be carry-over from other donors' samples. Input material: naive CD4+ T cells from PBMCs. Subset meaning: CD45RA+ positively selected. The DNA of the CDR3 is TGTGCCGGAAGGGGGCAAGCTGCCTACACCTTC. Translating it yields CAGRGQAAYTF.